Shown below are 18 T cell receptor beta chains from a single sample sequenced in a study of CD8 T cells in ankylosing spondylitis. Each CDR3 protein is one row after TCRdb ran MiXCR on the 5' RACE reads. The sample consists of tens of thousands of distinct CDR3 sequences, 5.3% of them appearing once. The sample consisted of blood, either unsorted or a sorted T cell fraction (not recorded which). These receptors originate from a male donor with ankylosing spondylitis or in good health (not recorded which).

This clonotype has ten or more counts. This chain uses TRBV9 with TRBJ1-6, with a possible D match to TRBD1 (5 bases). The CDR3 runs 14 residues. The V gene's germline CDR1 is SGDLS and CDR2 YYNGEE. Trimming left V 4 bases short and J 7 bases short, with 12 bases between. CDR3 residues: CASSPRGQNSPLHF. The CDR3 DNA is TGTGCCAGCAGCCCCCGGGGCCAAAATTCACCCCTCCACTTT.

This clonotype showed up many times. This rearrangement joins TRBV5-1 to TRBJ2-7, with D possibly being TRBD1 (6 bases). The germline CDR1 and CDR2 sequences are SGHRS and YFSETQ. The length of the CDR3 is 17 residues. The germline V and J ends were trimmed by 1 base and 2 bases, with 19 bases remaining between them. The CDR3 protein is CASSLTPGQLPPYEQYF. The CDR3 DNA is TGCGCCAGCAGCTTGACCCCTGGACAGCTCCCCCCCTACGAGCAGTACTTC.

The sample holds one count of this clonotype. The chain carries TRBV5-1 and TRBJ2-3, with a tentative D call TRBD2 (6 bases). The CDR3 extends over 15 amino acids. Germline V gene data show CDR1 as SGHRS and CDR2 as YFSETQ. V gave up 4 bases and J gave up 9 bases, with 21 bases separating them. The CDR3 spells CASSPAPGAEGTQYF. In DNA form, the CDR3 reads TGCGCCAGCAGCCCGGCGCCGGGAGCCGAGGGGACGCAGTATTTT.

This clonotype was detected ten times or more. J is TRBJ2-3 and V is TRBV5-1, with D possibly being TRBD2 (6 bases). CDR1 and CDR2 from the germline V gene are SGHRS and YFSETQ. The CDR3 extends over 15 amino acids. V was shortened by 3 bases and J by 0 bases, with 11 bases between the two germline ends. The chain's CDR3 is CASSSGTSSTDTQYF. CDR3 nucleotide sequence: TGCGCCAGCAGCTCAGGGACTTCTAGCACAGATACGCAGTATTTT.

This clonotype was seen repeatedly, ten times or more. The chain couples TRBV20-1 to TRBJ2-7, with 8 bases fitting TRBD2. Germline V gene data show CDR1 as DFQATT and CDR2 as SNEGSKA (reference sequence). Trimming took 3 bases from V and 2 from J; bases not matched to a gene: 6. This CDR3 is 14 amino acids long. CDR3 amino acids: CSASSGDVTYEQYF. CDR3 sequence (DNA): TGCAGTGCTAGTAGCGGGGACGTTACCTACGAGCAGTACTTC.

This clonotype was found many times. V gene TRBV4-2 combines with J gene TRBJ2-3; D remains unclear. The CDR3 is 14 residues long. V was cut by 1 base and J by 2 bases, with 7 bases left in between. Germline V gene sequence: CDR1 LGHNA, CDR2 YNFKEQ. In nucleotides, the CDR3 is TGTGCCAGCAGCCAAGGGGAACTCACAGATACGCAGTATTTT. Protein: CASSQGELTDTQYF.

The sample holds many counts of this clonotype. The chain recombines TRBV5-1 with TRBJ1-4; unclear D gene. The V end lost 0 bases, the J end lost 3 bases, and 3 bases lay between the germline ends. The CDR3 is 13 residues long. Germline V gives CDR1 SGHRS, CDR2 YFSETQ. The CDR3 loop is CASSLAANEKLFF. Here the CDR3 DNA reads TGCGCCAGCAGCTTGGCGGCTAATGAAAAACTGTTTTTT.

This clonotype has ten or more counts. This rearrangement joins TRBV20-1 to TRBJ2-3; TRBD2 matches at 9 bases. The J segment lost 2 bases and the V segment lost 6 bases, leaving 15 bases of the junction unmatched. CDR1 and CDR2 (germline): DFQATT, SNEGSKA (reference sequence). CDR3 length: 17 amino acids. The CDR3 DNA reads TGCAGTGCGCCGAGCCAGCGGGGGGCCCTAATCACAGATACGCAGTATTTT. It translates to CSAPSQRGALITDTQYF.

This clonotype was seen many times. The chain joins TRBV5-4 to TRBJ1-1; TRBD1 agrees at 8 bases. In germline, CDR1 is SGHNT, CDR2 YYREEE (reference sequence). J lost 0 bases, V lost 6 bases, and 7 bases had no gene match. The CDR3 consists of 15 residues. CDR3 residues: CASTTGGGLNTEAFF. CDR3 coding DNA: TGTGCCAGCACCACAGGGGGGGGGCTGAACACTGAAGCTTTCTTT.

This clonotype was detected many times. This chain uses TRBV10-3 with TRBJ1-1, with D possibly TRBD1 on 6 matching bases. The CDR3 length is 14 residues. Germline-derived CDR1 and CDR2 are ENHRY and SYGVKD. With 6 bases removed from V and 0 bases from J, the gap between germline ends came to 11 bases. The CDR3, as DNA: TGTGCCATCAGGTCACAGGGTATGAACACTGAAGCTTTCTTT. Amino acids: CAIRSQGMNTEAFF.

This clonotype has ten or more counts. The chain employs TRBV7-8 and TRBJ2-1; D gene unclear. Germline values: CDR1 SGHVS, CDR2 FQNEAQ. V lost 2 bases to trimming and J lost 8 bases, with 10 bases between them. The CDR3 has 13 residues. CDR3 DNA: TGTGCCAGCAGCTTATCACCGCCGGATGAGCAGTTCTTC. As protein: CASSLSPPDEQFF.

This clonotype was recorded many times. At one end, the junction sequence differs from germline, possibly due to a read error. The chain uses TRBV28 and TRBJ2-7; D may be TRBD1 or TRBD2 (5 bases each). The germline gives CDR1 MDHEN, CDR2 SYDVKM. The CDR3 consists of 12 residues. CDR3 protein: CASRAPGALISF. The DNA of the CDR3 is TGTGCCAGCAGGGCACCCGGGGCTCTTATTAGCTTC.

This clonotype appeared many times. This chain connects TRBV20-1 to TRBJ2-2; D may be TRBD1 (5 bases). V shed 3 bases and J shed 2 bases, with 10 bases lying between them. The CDR3 has 14 residues. CDR1 is DFQATT and CDR2 is SNEGSKA in the germline V gene (reference sequence). The CDR3 sequence: CSASSRGNTGELFF. CDR3 coding DNA: TGCAGTGCTAGTTCAAGGGGCAACACCGGGGAGCTGTTTTTT.

This clonotype was seen at least ten times. The gene calls are TRBV5-1 and TRBJ2-7; 7 bases fit TRBD1. The ends lost 4 bases at V and 3 bases at J; junction bases unmatched: 4. From germline, CDR1 is SGHRS and CDR2 YFSETQ. This CDR3 spans 13 amino acids. CDR3 protein: CASSLRTGYEQYF. As DNA, the CDR3 is TGCGCCAGCAGCCTTCGGACAGGCTACGAGCAGTACTTC.

This clonotype was observed at least ten times. The V gene is TRBV5-1, the J gene TRBJ2-3; unclear D gene. The V end lost 4 bases, the J end lost 6 bases, and 9 bases lay between the germline ends. Germline assignment: CDR1 SGHRS and CDR2 YFSETQ. This CDR3 comprises 12 residues. The DNA of the CDR3 is TGCGCCAGCAGCCCCGGCTCGGATACGCAGTATTTT. It encodes CASSPGSDTQYF.

This clonotype came up many times. The V and J genes are TRBV10-2 and TRBJ1-1, with 7 bases aligning to TRBD1. Losses at the gene ends were 7 bases for V and 1 base for J; bases not matched to a gene: 3. CDR3 size: 13 residues. Germline-derived CDR1 and CDR2 are WSHSY and SAAADI. CDR3 nucleotide sequence: TGCGCCAGCACCGGGACAGAGAACACTGAAGCTTTCTTT. Protein product: CASTGTENTEAFF.

This clonotype came up many times. The V call is TRBV6-5, the J call TRBJ2-3; D call uncertain. In germline, CDR1 is MNHEY, CDR2 SVGAGI. The ends were cut back, 2 bases at V and 6 bases at J, with 9 bases in the middle. This CDR3 region has 13 residues. CDR3 DNA sequence: TGTGCCAGCAGTTACCGTGCGGCGGATACGCAGTATTTT. Encoded protein: CASSYRAADTQYF.

This clonotype was seen at least ten times. The chain has TRBV9 and TRBJ2-7; TRBD1 aligns across 11 bases. Per the germline V gene, CDR1 is SGDLS and CDR2 is YYNGEE. The CDR3 contains 15 residues. Trimming removed 4 bases from V and 5 bases from J; junction bases left unmatched: 8. In nucleotides, the CDR3 is TGTGCCAGCAGCCCCAACGGACAGGGGGCCGACGAGCAGTACTTC. This encodes CASSPNGQGADEQYF.